What follows are 8 T cell receptor beta chains derived from one specimen sequenced in a study of blood T cell repertoires in COVID-19. Method: immunoSEQ multiplex PCR; TCRdb's copy keeps in-frame clones and lacks some. The sample lists approximately 200,000 clones, around 83% occurring once. Sequenced sample: peripheral blood. The receptors stem from a middle-aged man with acute or convalescent COVID-19.

This chain joins TRBV28 and TRBJ1-2; TRBD1 aligns across 10 bases. The junction had 20 bases not matched to a gene; V was cut back by 8 bases and J by 8 bases. This CDR3 is built from 17 residues. Germline CDR1 reads MDHEN; CDR2 reads SYDVKM. In DNA form, the CDR3 reads TGTGCCAGCGGGGGAGGGGACAGGGGCCCCCGGGCGGGAGGCTACACCTTC. It encodes CASGGGDRGPRAGGYTF.

This clone has just a few counts. The chain is built from TRBV6-2 or TRBV6-3 and TRBJ2-3; TRBD2 matches at 10 bases. The CDR3 totals 16 residues. The junction had 4 bases not matched to a gene; V was cut back by 2 bases and J by 2 bases. Germline CDR1 reads MNHEY; CDR2 reads SVGEGT. DNA for the CDR3: TGTGCCAGCAGTTACGGGCTAGCGGGGGTCACAGATACGCAGTATTTT. Its translation: CASSYGLAGVTDTQYF.

The V call is TRBV10-3, the J call TRBJ1-3; D is unresolved. The germline gives CDR1 ENHRY, CDR2 SYGVKD. This CDR3 region has 12 residues. The V gene lost 6 bases and the J gene lost 1 base, with 4 bases spanning the gap. The DNA for the CDR3 is TGTGCCATCAGCGGGTCTGGAAACACCATATATTTT. The encoded protein is CAISGSGNTIYF.

The chain combines TRBV7-2 with TRBJ1-2; 7 bases fit TRBD1. This CDR3 comprises 15 residues. V lost 5 bases and J lost 2; bases outside the gene matches: 8. Germline V gives CDR1 SGHTA, CDR2 FQGNSA. The CDR3 reads CASSPGGQRNYGYTF. In DNA, the CDR3 is TGTGCCAGCAGCCCAGGGGGACAGAGGAACTATGGCTACACCTTC.

V gene TRBV7-9 combines with J gene TRBJ2-1; 10 nucleotides agree with TRBD2. The CDR3 has 13 amino acids. The V gene's germline CDR1 is SEHNR and CDR2 FQNEAQ (reference sequence). With V trimmed by 4 bases and J by 10 bases, 4 bases remained unmatched. The CDR3, as DNA: TGTGCCAGCAGCTCCAGGGGACTAGCGGAGCAGTTCTTC. It is translated as CASSSRGLAEQFF. The full variable domain, completed using reference TRBV7-9 and TRBJ2-1, is DTGVSQNPRHKITKRGQNVTFRCDPISEHNRLYWYRQTLGQGPEFLTYFQNEAQLEKSRLLSDRFSAERPKGSFSTLEIQRTEQGDSAMYLCASSSRGLAEQFFGPGTRLTVL.

With regard to this clone: The sample holds other DNA sequences that translate to the same CDR3. In DNA, the CDR3 is TGTGCCAGCAGCCCGGACAGGGGCTATGGCTACACCTTC. Translated, it gives CASSPDRGYGYTF. The chain carries TRBV5-4 and TRBJ1-2; 9 nucleotides line up with TRBD1. The CDR3 sequence is 13 residues long. The V gene end was trimmed by 4 bases and the J gene end by 4 bases; junction bases not matched to a gene: 2. CDR1 and CDR2 (germline): SGHNT, YYREEE (reference sequence).

V and J are TRBV9 and TRBJ2-3; a possible D gene is TRBD1 (6 bases). V lost 4 bases and J 2 bases, leaving 17 bases between the germline ends. The CDR3 length is 16 residues. Per germline, CDR1 SGDLS and CDR2 YYNGEE. Written as DNA, the CDR3 is TGTGCCAGCAGCCCCCTAGGGGGTCAATTCACAGATACGCAGTATTTT. This codes for CASSPLGGQFTDTQYF.

The J gene is TRBJ2-1, the V gene TRBV2, with 14 bases lining up with TRBD2. This CDR3 comprises 15 residues. Germline V gene lookup returns CDR1 SNHLY and CDR2 FYNNEI. Trimming took 7 bases from V and 9 from J; bases not matched to a gene: 8. The CDR3 loop is CASTATSGGASEQFF. CDR3 nucleotides: TGTGCCAGCACCGCGACTAGCGGGGGGGCCAGTGAGCAGTTCTTC. Complete variable domain (other parts from reference TRBV2 and TRBJ2-1): EPEVTQTPSHQVTQMGQEVILRCVPISNHLYFYWYRQILGQKVEFLVSFYNNEISEKSEIFDDQFSVERPDGSNFTLKIRSTKLEDSAMYFCASTATSGGASEQFFGPGTRLTVL.